This is a list of T cell receptor beta chains from one sample in a study of cytomegalovirus exposure and HLA in healthy donors. Method: immunoSEQ multiplex PCR; TCRdb's copy keeps in-frame clones and lacks some. The data contain roughly 120,000 clones, 15% of them singletons. Sequencing was done on a sample of PBMCs. The origin of the receptors is a woman under 30 in good health and CMV-seronegative. CDR3s include the opening cysteine and the closing phenylalanine or tryptophan. A D gene is named only where the DNA matches it firmly. The size of a clone is reported for some rows only, either as once, few or many, or as a class for expanded clones.

v_gene	d_gene	abundance	j_gene	CDR3nt	CDR3aa
TRBV28	-	-	TRBJ1-4	TGTGCCAGCAGTCCCGGGGGGAGAACTAATGAAAAACTGTTTTTT	CASSPGGRTNEKLFF
TRBV6-5	TRBD1	few	TRBJ1-5	TGTGCCAGCAGTTACTCTGGGGACAGGGATCAGCCCCAGCATTTT	CASSYSGDRDQPQHF
TRBV27	-	few	TRBJ2-7	TGTGCCAGCAGTTTATCATCGCAGATATACGAGCAGTACTTC	CASSLSSQIYEQYF
TRBV9	-	once	TRBJ2-1	TGTGCCAGCAGCGACCAACAGGGCCCCAGCTCCTACAATGAGCAGTTCTTC	CASSDQQGPSSYNEQFF
TRBV7-8	-	-	TRBJ2-2	TGTGCCAGCAGCTCCAGGGATGGCACCGGGGAGCTGTTTTTT	CASSSRDGTGELFF
TRBV7-6	-	few	TRBJ1-1	TGTGCCATTAAGACAGGTACCCTCGCTGAAGCTTTCTTT	CAIKTGTLAEAFF
TRBV13	TRBD2	-	TRBJ2-7	TGTGCCAGCAGCCCGGCTAGCGGGACGGGCTACGAGCAGTACTTC	CASSPASGTGYEQYF
TRBV28	-	-	TRBJ1-5	TGTGCCAGCAGCCCTAGGGGGGGAGAGTATAGCAATCAGCCCCAGCATTTT	CASSPRGGEYSNQPQHF
TRBV14	-	-	TRBJ2-1	TGTGCCAGCAGCCAAGCCGGGGATAGGTACAATGAGCAGTTCTTC	CASSQAGDRYNEQFF
TRBV5-4	TRBD1	few	TRBJ1-2	TGTGCCAGCAGCCTCGGGACAGGCTATGGCTACACCTTC	CASSLGTGYGYTF
TRBV5-4	-	-	TRBJ2-3	TGTGCCAGCAGCTCCAGGGTCACGCAGTATTTT	CASSSRVTQYF
TRBV6-5	-	-	TRBJ2-5	TGTGCCAGCAGTTACGAGGGGACTTCGAGGGTAGAGACCCAGTACTTC	CASSYEGTSRVETQYF
TRBV28	-	few	TRBJ2-5	TGTGCCAGCAGTTTCGGGAGGGGGCTACAAGAGACCCAGTACTTC	CASSFGRGLQETQYF
TRBV6-1	-	-	TRBJ1-2	TGTGCCAGCAGTGAAGCGGTCGGCTATGGCTACACCTTC	CASSEAVGYGYTF
TRBV29-1	TRBD2	-	TRBJ2-7	TGCAGCGTCGCCGGGGGGGACGGGCCCTACGAGCAGTACTTC	CSVAGGDGPYEQYF
TRBV5-1	-	-	TRBJ1-3	TGCGCCAGCAGCTTGTCCCGGACAGCTGGAAACACCATATATTTT	CASSLSRTAGNTIYF
TRBV7-2	TRBD2	few	TRBJ2-5	TGTGCCAGCAGCTCATTAGCGGGGGTGGAGACCCAGTACTTC	CASSSLAGVETQYF
TRBV28	TRBD1	-	TRBJ1-4	TGTGCCAGCAGTTTAGACCAGATCCCAGGGGGTGAAAAACTGTTTTTT	CASSLDQIPGGEKLFF
TRBV19	TRBD2	few	TRBJ2-4	TGTGCCAGTAGTATCGGACTAGCGGGAGAGGTCAAAAACATTCAGTACTTC	CASSIGLAGEVKNIQYF
TRBV19	TRBD1	few	TRBJ1-3	TGTGCCACTTCCGGGACAGTGAACTCTGGAAACACCATATATTTT	CATSGTVNSGNTIYF
TRBV6-6	-	few	TRBJ2-1	TGTGCCACCGCCCGAGGGCCCGTACCTTACAATGAGCAGTTCTTC	CATARGPVPYNEQFF
TRBV7-3	TRBD2	-	TRBJ2-3	TGTGCCAGCAGCTTAGGGGGTTGGGGAGGGGCTGATACGCAGTATTTT	CASSLGGWGGADTQYF
TRBV6-6	-	few	TRBJ2-5	TGTGCCAGCAGTTACTCCCAGGGCGTAGCAGAGACCCAGTACTTC	CASSYSQGVAETQYF
TRBV9	-	-	TRBJ1-2	TGTGCCAGCAGCGTAGGGTTCGGACTGAACTATGGCTACACCTTC	CASSVGFGLNYGYTF
TRBV28	-	few	TRBJ2-3	TGTGCCAGCAGTCCCCTCGGGTCAGGGCGCCGCACAGATACGCAGTATTTT	CASSPLGSGRRTDTQYF
TRBV7-2	TRBD2	-	TRBJ2-3	TGTGCCAGCAGCATGGGCGGGAGACCAGATACGCAGTATTTT	CASSMGGRPDTQYF
TRBV18	-	few	TRBJ2-4	TGTGCCAGCTCACCACGAGCGGGCCTAGCCAAAAACATTCAGTACTTC	CASSPRAGLAKNIQYF
TRBV28	-	-	TRBJ1-4	TGTGCCAGCAGTTTCGTGGGGGCGCAAGCTACTAATGAAAAACTGTTTTTT	CASSFVGAQATNEKLFF
TRBV5-1	TRBD2	-	TRBJ2-1	TGCGCCAGCAGCTTGGGCGGGACTAACTACAATGAGCAGTTCTTC	CASSLGGTNYNEQFF
TRBV5-6	TRBD2	-	TRBJ2-3	TGTGCCAGCGGGAATAGCGGGAGGACAGATACGCAGTATTTT	CASGNSGRTDTQYF
TRBV7-3	TRBD2	-	TRBJ2-1	TGTGCCAGCAGCTTATCGGCGGGAGGGCCTTGGAATGAGCAGTTCTTC	CASSLSAGGPWNEQFF
TRBV21-1	-	-	TRBJ2-1	TGTGCCAGAACGCTCGGGACCTACAATGAGCAGTTCTTC	CARTLGTYNEQFF
TRBV19	-	few	TRBJ2-5	TGTGCCAGTAGTATAACAGGACCCCAAGAGACCCAGTACTTC	CASSITGPQETQYF
TRBV27	TRBD2	few	TRBJ2-7	TGTGCCAGCAGTCCCCTACCGGGAGGCGCCGAGCAGTACTTC	CASSPLPGGAEQYF
TRBV9	TRBD1	-	TRBJ1-1	TGTGCCAGCAGCGTAGCTGGGACAGGGGGCAACACTGAAGCTTTCTTT	CASSVAGTGGNTEAFF
TRBV30	-	-	TRBJ1-5	TGTGCCTGGAGGAACGGTGGGGCGGCTCAGCCCCAGCATTTT	CAWRNGGAAQPQHF
TRBV6-6	-	few	TRBJ2-2	TGTGCCAGCAGTTACAACCGACAGATAGACACCGGGGAGCTGTTTTTT	CASSYNRQIDTGELFF
TRBV7-2	TRBD2	-	TRBJ2-7	TGTGCCAGCAGCTTACGACTAGCGGGAGCAGGGGAGCAGTACTTC	CASSLRLAGAGEQYF
TRBV5-3	-	-	TRBJ2-2	TGTGCCAGAAGCGATAGACAGGACACGAACACCGGGGAGCTGTTTTTT	CARSDRQDTNTGELFF
TRBV28	-	-	TRBJ1-1	TGTGCCAGCAGTCTCTACCCAGAGGGAGGTGAAGCTTTCTTT	CASSLYPEGGEAFF
TRBV5-1	TRBD1	few	TRBJ1-2	TGCGCCAGCAGCCAAGGGACAGGGAACTATGGCTACACCTTC	CASSQGTGNYGYTF